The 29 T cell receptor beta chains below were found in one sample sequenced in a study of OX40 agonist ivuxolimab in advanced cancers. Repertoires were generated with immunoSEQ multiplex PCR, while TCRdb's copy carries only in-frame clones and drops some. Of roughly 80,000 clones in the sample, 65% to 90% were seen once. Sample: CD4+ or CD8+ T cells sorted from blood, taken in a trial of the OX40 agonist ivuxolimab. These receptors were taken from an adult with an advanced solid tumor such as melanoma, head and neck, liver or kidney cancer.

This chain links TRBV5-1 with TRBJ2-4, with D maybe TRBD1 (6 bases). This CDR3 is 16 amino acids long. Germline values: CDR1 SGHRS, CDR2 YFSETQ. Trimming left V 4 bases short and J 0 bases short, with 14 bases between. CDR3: CASSQGHEIAKNIQYF. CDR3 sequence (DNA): TGCGCCAGCAGCCAGGGACACGAAATAGCCAAAAACATTCAGTACTTC.

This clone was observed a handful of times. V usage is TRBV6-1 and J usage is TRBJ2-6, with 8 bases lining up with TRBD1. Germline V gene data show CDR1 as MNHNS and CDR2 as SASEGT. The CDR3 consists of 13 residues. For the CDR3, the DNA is TGTGCGGTAACAGGGGGGCCGGCCAACGTCCTGACTTTC. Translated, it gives CAVTGGPANVLTF.

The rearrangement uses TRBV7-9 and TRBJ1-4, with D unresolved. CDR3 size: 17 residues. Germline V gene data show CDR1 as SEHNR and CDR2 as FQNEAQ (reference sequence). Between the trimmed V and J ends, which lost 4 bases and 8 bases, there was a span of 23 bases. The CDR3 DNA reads TGTGCCAGCAGCTCATACGGACCGGGCGCCGTTTCGGAAAAACTGTTTTTT. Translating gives CASSSYGPGAVSEKLFF.

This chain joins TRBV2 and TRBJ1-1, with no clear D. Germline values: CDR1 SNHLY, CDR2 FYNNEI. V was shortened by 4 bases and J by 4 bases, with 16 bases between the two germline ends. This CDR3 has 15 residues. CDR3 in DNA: TGTGCCAGCAGTGGCCTAGAGGGTTTGAGCACTGAAGCTTTCTTT. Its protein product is CASSGLEGLSTEAFF. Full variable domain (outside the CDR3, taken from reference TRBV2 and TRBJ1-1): EPEVTQTPSHQVTQMGQEVILRCVPISNHLYFYWYRQILGQKVEFLVSFYNNEISEKSEIFDDQFSVERPDGSNFTLKIRSTKLEDSAMYFCASSGLEGLSTEAFFGQGTRLTVV.

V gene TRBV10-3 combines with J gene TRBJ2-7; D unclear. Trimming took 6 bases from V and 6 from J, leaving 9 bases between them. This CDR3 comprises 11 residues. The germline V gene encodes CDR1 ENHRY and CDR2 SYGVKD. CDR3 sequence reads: CAISVSAEQYF. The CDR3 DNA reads TGTGCCATCAGCGTTTCGGCCGAGCAGTACTTC.

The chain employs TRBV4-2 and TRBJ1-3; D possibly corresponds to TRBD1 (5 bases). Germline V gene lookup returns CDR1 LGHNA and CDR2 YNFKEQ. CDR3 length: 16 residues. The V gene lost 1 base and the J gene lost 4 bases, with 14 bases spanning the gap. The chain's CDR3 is CASSQVPAGSGNTIYF. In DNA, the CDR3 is TGTGCCAGCAGCCAAGTCCCGGCAGGGTCCGGAAACACCATATATTTT.

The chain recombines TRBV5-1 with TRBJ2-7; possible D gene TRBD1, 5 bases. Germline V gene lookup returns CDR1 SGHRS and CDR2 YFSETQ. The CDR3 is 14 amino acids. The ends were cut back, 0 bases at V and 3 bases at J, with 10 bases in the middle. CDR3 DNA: TGCGCCAGCAGCTTGGAGGGGTGGAGCTACGAGCAGTACTTC. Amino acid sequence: CASSLEGWSYEQYF.

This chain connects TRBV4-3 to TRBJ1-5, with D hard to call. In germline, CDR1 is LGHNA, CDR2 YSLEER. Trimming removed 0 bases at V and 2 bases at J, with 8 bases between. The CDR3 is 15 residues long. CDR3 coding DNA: TGCGCCAGCAGCCAAGACGCGTACGGCAATCAGCCCCAGCATTTT. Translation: CASSQDAYGNQPQHF.

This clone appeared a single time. The CDR3 here is CASSLAANQETQYF. CDR3 coding DNA: TGTGCCAGCAGCTTAGCGGCGAACCAAGAGACCCAGTACTTC. V is TRBV11-1 and J is TRBJ2-5, with unresolved D. Trimming removed 0 bases at V and 0 bases at J, with 5 bases between. CDR1 SGHAT and CDR2 FQDESV come from the germline V gene (reference sequence). This CDR3 has 14 amino acids.

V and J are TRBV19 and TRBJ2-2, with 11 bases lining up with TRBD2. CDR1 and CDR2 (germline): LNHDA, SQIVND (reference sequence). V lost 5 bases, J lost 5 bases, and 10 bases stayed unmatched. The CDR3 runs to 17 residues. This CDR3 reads CASSLVAGGPGTGELFF. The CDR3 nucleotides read TGTGCCAGTAGTCTGGTAGCGGGGGGGCCCGGGACCGGGGAGCTGTTTTTT.

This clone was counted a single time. As DNA, the CDR3 is TGCGCCAGCAGCGCAGCTGGCAGGACAGCCTCAGATACGCAGTATTTT. Its translation is CASSAAGRTASDTQYF. V usage is TRBV5-1 and J usage is TRBJ2-3, with D possibly TRBD1 on 6 matching bases. V shed 4 bases and J shed 4 bases, with 19 bases lying between them. Germline CDR1 and CDR2: SGHRS and YFSETQ. This CDR3 region has 16 residues.

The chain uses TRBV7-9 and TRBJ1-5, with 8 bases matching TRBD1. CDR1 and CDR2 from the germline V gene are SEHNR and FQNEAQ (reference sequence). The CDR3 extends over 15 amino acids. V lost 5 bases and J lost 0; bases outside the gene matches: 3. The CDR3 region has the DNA TGTGCCAGCAGCCCGGGACAGGCTAGCAATCAGCCCCAGCATTTT. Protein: CASSPGQASNQPQHF.

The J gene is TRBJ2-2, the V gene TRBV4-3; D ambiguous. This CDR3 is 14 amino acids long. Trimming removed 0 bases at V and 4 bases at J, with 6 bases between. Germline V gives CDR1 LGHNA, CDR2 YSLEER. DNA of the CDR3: TGCGCCAGCAGCCAAGAGCCAGTCACCGGGGAGCTGTTTTTT. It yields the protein CASSQEPVTGELFF.

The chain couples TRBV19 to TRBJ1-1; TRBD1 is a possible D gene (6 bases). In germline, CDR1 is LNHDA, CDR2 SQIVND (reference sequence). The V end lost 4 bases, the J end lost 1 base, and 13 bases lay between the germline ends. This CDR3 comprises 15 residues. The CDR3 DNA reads TGTGCCAGTAGTAATCGGGGGCGCCCGAACACTGAAGCTTTCTTT. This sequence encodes CASSNRGRPNTEAFF.

As DNA, the CDR3 is TGTGCCAGCAGCATCCGGAAGGACAGGATACGCTATGGCTACACCTTC. This sequence encodes CASSIRKDRIRYGYTF. V usage is TRBV6-4 and J usage is TRBJ1-2; 7 bases are shared with TRBD1. V was clipped by 6 bases and J by 4 bases; unmatched bases: 14. Per the germline V gene, CDR1 is MRHNA and CDR2 is SNTAGT. The CDR3 sequence is 16 residues long.

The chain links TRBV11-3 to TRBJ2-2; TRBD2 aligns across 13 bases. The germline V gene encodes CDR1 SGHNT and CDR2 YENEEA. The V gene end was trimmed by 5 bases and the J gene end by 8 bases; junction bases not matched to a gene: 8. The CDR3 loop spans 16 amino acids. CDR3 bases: TGTGCCAGCAGCCCCAGACTAGCGGGGGGCCAAGGGGAGCTGTTTTTT. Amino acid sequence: CASSPRLAGGQGELFF.

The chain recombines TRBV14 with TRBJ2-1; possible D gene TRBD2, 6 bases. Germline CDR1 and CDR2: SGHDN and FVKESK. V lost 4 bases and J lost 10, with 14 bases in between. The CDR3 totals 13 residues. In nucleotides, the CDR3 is TGTGCCAGCAGCCCAGCCCGGGCGGGAGAGCAGTTCTTC. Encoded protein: CASSPARAGEQFF. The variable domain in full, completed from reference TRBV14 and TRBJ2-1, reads EAGVTQFPSHSVIEKGQTVTLRCDPISGHDNLYWYRRVMGKEIKFLLHFVKESKQDESGMPNNRFLAERTGGTYSTLKVQPAELEDSGVYFCASSPARAGEQFFGPGTRLTVL.

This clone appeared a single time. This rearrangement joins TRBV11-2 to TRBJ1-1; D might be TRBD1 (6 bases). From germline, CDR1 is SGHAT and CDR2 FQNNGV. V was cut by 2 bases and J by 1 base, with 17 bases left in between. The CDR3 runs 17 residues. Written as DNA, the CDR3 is TGTGCCAGCAGCTTAAGGGGGGTGAGGAATCAGAACACTGAAGCTTTCTTT. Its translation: CASSLRGVRNQNTEAFF.

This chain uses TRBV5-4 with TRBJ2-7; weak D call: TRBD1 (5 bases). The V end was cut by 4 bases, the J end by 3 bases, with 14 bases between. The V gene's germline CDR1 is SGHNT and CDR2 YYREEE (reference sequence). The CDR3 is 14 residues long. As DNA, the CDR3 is TGTGCCAGCAGCCAAGGGGCCCGGAGCTACGAGCAGTACTTC. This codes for CASSQGARSYEQYF.

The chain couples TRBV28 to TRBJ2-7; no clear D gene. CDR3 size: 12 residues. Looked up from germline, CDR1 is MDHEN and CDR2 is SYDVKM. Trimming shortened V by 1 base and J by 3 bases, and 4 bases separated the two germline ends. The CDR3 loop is CASSLFYYEQYF. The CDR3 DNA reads TGTGCCAGCAGTTTATTCTACTACGAGCAGTACTTC.

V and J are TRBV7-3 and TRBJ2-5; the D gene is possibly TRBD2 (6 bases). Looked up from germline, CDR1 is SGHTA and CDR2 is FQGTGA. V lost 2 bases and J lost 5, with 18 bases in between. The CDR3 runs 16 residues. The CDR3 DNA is TGTGCCAGCAGCTTAGACGGTGGGGGAGGCTCGGAGACCCAGTACTTC. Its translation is CASSLDGGGGSETQYF. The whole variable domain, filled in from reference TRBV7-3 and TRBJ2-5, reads GAGVSQTPSNKVTEKGKYVELRCDPISGHTALYWYRQSLGQGPEFLIYFQGTGAADDSGLPNDRFFAVRPEGSVSTLKIQRTERGDSAVYLCASSLDGGGGSETQYFGPGTRLLVL.

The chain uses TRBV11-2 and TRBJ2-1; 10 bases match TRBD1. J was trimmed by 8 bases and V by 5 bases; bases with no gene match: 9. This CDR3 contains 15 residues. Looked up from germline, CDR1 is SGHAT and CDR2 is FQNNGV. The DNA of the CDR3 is TGTGCCAGCAGCCAACGGGACAGGGGTAGGGATGAGCAGTTCTTC. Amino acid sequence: CASSQRDRGRDEQFF.

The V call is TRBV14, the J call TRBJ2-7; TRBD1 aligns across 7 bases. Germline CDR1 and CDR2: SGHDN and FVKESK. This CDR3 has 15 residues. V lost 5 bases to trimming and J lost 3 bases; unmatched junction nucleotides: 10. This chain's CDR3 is CASSKNRGQYYEQYF. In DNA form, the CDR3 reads TGTGCCAGCAGCAAAAACAGGGGTCAGTACTACGAGCAGTACTTC.

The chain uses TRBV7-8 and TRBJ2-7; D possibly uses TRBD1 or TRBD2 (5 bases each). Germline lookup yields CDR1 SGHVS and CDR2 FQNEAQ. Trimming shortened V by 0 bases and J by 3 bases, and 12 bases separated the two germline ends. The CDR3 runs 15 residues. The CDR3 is CASSLARGGGYEQYF. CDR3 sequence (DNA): TGTGCCAGCAGCTTAGCGCGAGGTGGGGGCTACGAGCAGTACTTC.

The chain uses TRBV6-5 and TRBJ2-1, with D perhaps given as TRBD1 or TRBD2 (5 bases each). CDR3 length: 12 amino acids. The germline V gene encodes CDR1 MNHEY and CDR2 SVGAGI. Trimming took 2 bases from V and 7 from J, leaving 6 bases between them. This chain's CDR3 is CASSYEGNEQFF. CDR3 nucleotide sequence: TGTGCCAGCAGTTACGAGGGGAATGAGCAGTTCTTC.

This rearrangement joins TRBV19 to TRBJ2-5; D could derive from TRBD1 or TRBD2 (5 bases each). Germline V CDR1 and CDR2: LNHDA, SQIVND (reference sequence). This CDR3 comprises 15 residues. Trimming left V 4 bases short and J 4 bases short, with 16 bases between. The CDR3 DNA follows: TGTGCCAGTAGTACCGGGACGGCGAGTCGAGAGACCCAGTACTTC. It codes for CASSTGTASRETQYF.

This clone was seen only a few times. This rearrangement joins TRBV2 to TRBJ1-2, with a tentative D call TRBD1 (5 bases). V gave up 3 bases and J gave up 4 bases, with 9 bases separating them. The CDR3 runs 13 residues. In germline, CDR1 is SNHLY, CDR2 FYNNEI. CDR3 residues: CASSDRATYGYTF. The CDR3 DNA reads TGTGCCAGCAGTGACAGGGCGACCTATGGCTACACCTTC.

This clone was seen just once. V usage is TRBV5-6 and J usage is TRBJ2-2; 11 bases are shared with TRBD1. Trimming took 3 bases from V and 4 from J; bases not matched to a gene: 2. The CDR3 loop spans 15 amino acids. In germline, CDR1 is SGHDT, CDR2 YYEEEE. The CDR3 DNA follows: TGTGCCAGCAGCTCGGACAGGGGGCGCACCGGGGAGCTGTTTTTT. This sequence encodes CASSSDRGRTGELFF.

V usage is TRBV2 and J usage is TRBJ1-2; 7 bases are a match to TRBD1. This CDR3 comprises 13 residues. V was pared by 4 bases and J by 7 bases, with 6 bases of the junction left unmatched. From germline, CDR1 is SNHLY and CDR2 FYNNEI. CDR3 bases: TGTGCCAGCAGTGTAAAGGGGGCAGGTGGCTACACCTTC. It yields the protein CASSVKGAGGYTF.